These 20 T cell receptor beta chains originate from one sample sequenced in a study of shared clonotypes between healthy human individuals. Here immunoSEQ multiplex PCR was the method, and the copy in TCRdb shows in-frame clones only, minus some. The data contain just over 2,000,000 clones, 90% to 95% of them singletons. What was sequenced was naive CD4+ T cells sorted from blood. This sample's subset: CD45RA+ positively selected. These receptors all stem from a man aged 18 to 30 in good health.

The chain employs TRBV27 and TRBJ1-2; D might be TRBD1 (5 bases). Germline CDR1 reads MNHEY; CDR2 reads SMNVEV (reference sequence). The CDR3 covers 14 residues. The germline V and J ends were trimmed by 4 bases and 4 bases, with 13 bases remaining between them. CDR3 loop: CASSSIRGTYGYTF. The CDR3 DNA is TGTGCCAGCAGTTCCATCCGGGGGACCTATGGCTACACCTTC.

The V and J genes are TRBV5-1 and TRBJ1-4; D is ambiguous. The length of the CDR3 is 14 residues. V lost 7 bases and J 8 bases, leaving 18 bases between the germline ends. Germline lookup yields CDR1 SGHRS and CDR2 YFSETQ. CDR3: CASSLSLTGEKLFF. CDR3 bases: TGCGCCAGCTCCCTCAGTTTAACGGGGGAAAAACTGTTTTTT.

The chain combines TRBV4-3 with TRBJ2-5; a possible D gene is TRBD2 (6 bases). V was clipped by 4 bases and J by 0 bases, with 15 bases between them. Germline V lookup: CDR1 LGHNA, CDR2 YSLEER. The CDR3 contains 16 residues. CDR3 nucleotides: TGCGCCAGCAGCCGAGGTACCGGGGACTACCAAGAGACCCAGTACTTC. Its translation is CASSRGTGDYQETQYF.

The chain couples TRBV18 to TRBJ2-7, with D possibly matching TRBD1 (6 bases). The CDR3 totals 16 residues. Germline V gene data show CDR1 as KGHSH and CDR2 as LQKENI. With 4 bases removed from V and 1 base from J, the gap between germline ends came to 17 bases. CDR3 loop: CASSRDPGHLSYEQYF. In DNA form, the CDR3 reads TGTGCCAGCTCACGGGATCCGGGACACTTGTCCTACGAGCAGTACTTC. Combining the CDR3 with reference TRBV18 and TRBJ2-7 gives the whole variable domain NAGVMQNPRHLVRRRGQEARLRCSPMKGHSHVYWYRQLPEEGLKFMVYLQKENIIDESGMPKERFSAEFPKEGPSILRIQQVVRGDSAAYFCASSRDPGHLSYEQYFGPGTRLTVT.

The rearrangement uses TRBV5-1 and TRBJ2-3, with no clear D. The CDR3 has 16 amino acids. Trimming removed 4 bases at V and 1 base at J, with 16 bases between. The germline V gene has CDR1 SGHRS and CDR2 YFSETQ. CDR3 sequence (DNA): TGCGCCAGCAGCCGTCCGGCAGATTGGGGCACAGATACGCAGTATTTT. The encoded protein is CASSRPADWGTDTQYF.

The rearrangement joins TRBV10-3 to TRBJ2-2; D remains ambiguous. Germline CDR1 is ENHRY and CDR2 is SYGVKD. Trimming cost V 9 bases and J 7 bases, with 9 bases left between them. This CDR3 comprises 11 residues. In nucleotides, the CDR3 is TGTGCCATTAGATCGGACGGGGAGCTGTTTTTT. Amino acid sequence: CAIRSDGELFF.

This sequence joins TRBV5-1 and TRBJ2-5, with 10 bases aligning to TRBD2. Germline V gene data show CDR1 as SGHRS and CDR2 as YFSETQ. The CDR3 is 15 amino acids. V gave up 2 bases and J gave up 1 base; unmatched junction bases: 2. The CDR3 region is CASSFSGRPQETQYF. CDR3 DNA sequence: TGCGCCAGCAGCTTTAGCGGGAGGCCCCAAGAGACCCAGTACTTC. Looking up the rest from reference TRBV5-1 and TRBJ2-5 gives the full variable domain: KAGVTQTPRYLIKTRGQQVTLSCSPISGHRSVSWYQQTPGQGLQFLFEYFSETQRNKGNFPGRFSGRQFSNSRSEMNVSTLELGDSALYLCASSFSGRPQETQYFGPGTRLLVL.

The chain links TRBV2 to TRBJ2-2; D is unresolved. CDR3 length equals 12 residues. In germline, CDR1 is SNHLY, CDR2 FYNNEI. Trimming took off 6 bases at V and 8 bases at J, with 10 bases between the two ends. In DNA, the CDR3 is TGTGCCAGCAGCCTACAAGGGGGGGAGCTGTTTTTT. Residues: CASSLQGGELFF.

The J gene is TRBJ1-2, the V gene TRBV27; maybe TRBD1 (6 bases). The CDR3 has 14 amino acids. V was clipped by 6 bases and J by 1 base, with 12 bases between them. Per germline, CDR1 MNHEY and CDR2 SMNVEV (reference sequence). The CDR3 DNA is TGTGCCAGCAGCTCACAGGGACTTAACTATGGCTACACCTTC. This encodes CASSSQGLNYGYTF.

V and J are TRBV14 and TRBJ1-2; 9 bases are a match to TRBD1. V lost 1 base to trimming and J lost 5 bases; unmatched junction nucleotides: 5. CDR1 is SGHDN and CDR2 is FVKESK in the germline V gene. The CDR3 extends over 15 amino acids. The CDR3 sequence is CASSQVHRGPYGYTF. The CDR3 bases are TGTGCCAGCAGCCAAGTTCACAGGGGGCCGTATGGCTACACCTTC. Drawing the rest from reference TRBV14 and TRBJ1-2, the complete variable domain is EAGVTQFPSHSVIEKGQTVTLRCDPISGHDNLYWYRRVMGKEIKFLLHFVKESKQDESGMPNNRFLAERTGGTYSTLKVQPAELEDSGVYFCASSQVHRGPYGYTFGSGTRLTVV.

The gene calls are TRBV19 and TRBJ1-5; no firm D call. Trimming shortened V by 5 bases and J by 2 bases, and 10 bases separated the two germline ends. Germline V gene sequence: CDR1 LNHDA, CDR2 SQIVND (reference sequence). The length of the CDR3 is 14 residues. DNA of the CDR3: TGTGCCAGTAGTCCCCAATTTGGCAATCAGCCCCAGCATTTT. Amino acids: CASSPQFGNQPQHF. The whole variable domain, remainder taken from reference TRBV19 and TRBJ1-5, is DGGITQSPKYLFRKEGQNVTLSCEQNLNHDAMYWYRQDPGQGLRLIYYSQIVNDFQKGDIAEGYSVSREKKESFPLTVTSAQKNPTAFYLCASSPQFGNQPQHFGDGTRLSIL.

A note on this clone: This same CDR3 is encoded by further DNA sequences in the sample. The chain uses TRBV7-8 and TRBJ2-7, with D possibly being TRBD2 (5 bases). V shed 0 bases and J shed 7 bases, with 7 bases lying between them. The V gene's germline CDR1 is SGHVS and CDR2 FQNEAQ. The CDR3 extends over 12 amino acids. CDR3 region: CASSLARAEQYF. The CDR3 DNA reads TGTGCCAGCAGCTTAGCGAGGGCGGAGCAGTACTTC.

The V and J genes are TRBV29-1 and TRBJ2-5; perhaps TRBD2 as D (6 bases). Germline V gene lookup returns CDR1 SQVTM and CDR2 ANQGSEA. The CDR3 is made up of 13 amino acids. Trimming pared 7 bases from V and 5 bases from J, leaving 17 bases between. CDR3 sequence: CSAPTGVGETQYF. The CDR3 DNA follows: TGCAGCGCCCCGACGGGGGTTGGTGAGACCCAGTACTTC.

This sequence joins TRBV7-9 and TRBJ2-6; D unclear. This CDR3 is 15 amino acids long. Germline V gene data show CDR1 as SEHNR and CDR2 as FQNEAQ (reference sequence). The V and J ends lost 3 bases and 2 bases respectively, with 8 bases between them. CDR3 DNA sequence: TGTGCCAGCAGCTTTGGGAACCCTGGGGCCAACGTCCTGACTTTC. Its protein product is CASSFGNPGANVLTF.

The chain has TRBV28 and TRBJ1-1; maybe TRBD1 (6 bases). CDR1 and CDR2 from the germline V gene are MDHEN and SYDVKM. The CDR3 runs 14 residues. V shed 4 bases and J shed 3 bases, with 12 bases lying between them. In DNA form, the CDR3 reads TGTGCCAGCAGTTCCTGGGGGGCGGACACTGAAGCTTTCTTT. Its translation: CASSSWGADTEAFF.

This sequence joins TRBV29-1 and TRBJ2-7, with 8 bases identical to TRBD1. With 5 bases clipped from V and 5 bases from J, the junction kept 5 bases outside the gene matches. The CDR3 is 12 amino acids. Per the germline V gene, CDR1 is SQVTM and CDR2 is ANQGSEA. CDR3 protein: CSVRQGYNEQYF. The CDR3 DNA reads TGCAGCGTTCGACAGGGGTATAACGAGCAGTACTTC.

V and J are TRBV28 and TRBJ2-7; 11 bases align to TRBD2. The CDR3 covers 16 residues. V lost 6 bases, J lost 0 bases, and 7 bases stayed unmatched. In germline, CDR1 is MDHEN, CDR2 SYDVKM. This chain's CDR3 is CASSLTSGGSSYEQYF. CDR3 coding DNA: TGTGCCAGCAGCCTTACTAGCGGGGGAAGCTCCTACGAGCAGTACTTC.

The V and J genes are TRBV5-1 and TRBJ2-3, with 12 nucleotides matching TRBD2. CDR1 is SGHRS and CDR2 is YFSETQ in the germline V gene. This CDR3 has 16 residues. J gave up 1 base and V 3 bases, and 3 bases lay outside the gene matches. CDR3 DNA sequence: TGCGCCAGCAGCTCGGGACTAGCGGGCCGCACAGATACGCAGTATTTT. This sequence encodes CASSSGLAGRTDTQYF.

The CDR3 DNA reads as TGCGCCAGCAGACCTATTGGACAGAGTTACGAGCAGTACTTC. Encoded protein: CASRPIGQSYEQYF. V gene TRBV5-1 combines with J gene TRBJ2-7, with D possibly TRBD1 on 6 matching bases. Trimming left V 5 bases short and J 4 bases short, with 16 bases between. Germline values: CDR1 SGHRS, CDR2 YFSETQ. The CDR3 extends over 14 amino acids.

This clone was observed a single time. Germline is not matched at one junction end, which may reflect a read error. J is TRBJ2-1 and V is TRBV7-7, with 10 bases that match TRBD2. The CDR3 totals 16 residues. Germline CDR1 is SSHAT and CDR2 is FNYEAQ (reference sequence). The CDR3 here is CASSLPLAGYYNEQFF. CDR3 DNA: TGTGCTAGCAGCCTCCCACTAGCGGGATACTACAATGAGCAGTTCTTC.